The 10 T cell receptor beta chains below come from one sample, sequenced in a study of T cell repertoires in cytomegalovirus infection (dated 2019 in TCRdb). The intended sense of this specimen's treatment or condition label: in vitro stimulation with specific CMV peptide epitopes to enrich CMV-specific T cells. These receptors lack a known antigen. TCRdb names Illumina HiSeq 1500 as the instrument used. The public reads were run again by TCRdb, first through fastp at Q25 and then through MiXCR, and only productive beta chains were kept. Each CDR3 protein appears once, grouped with its most common genes and DNA. The sample table lists about 830,000 distinct CDR3 sequences, approximately 29% of them with a count of one. The biggest ten clones account for around an eighth of the sample. The material sequenced was cultured CD8+ T cells from PBMCs, taken from culture after CMV antigen stimulation. The receptor set was obtained from a human donor in good health (CMV status not recorded). Some clones in this sample may be carry-over from other donors' samples.

This clonotype was counted between two and nine times. The J gene is TRBJ1-2, the V gene TRBV6-1, with D tentatively TRBD1 (6 bases). This CDR3 comprises 17 residues. V lost 3 bases, J lost 0 bases, and 17 bases lay in between. Germline V gene data show CDR1 as MNHNS and CDR2 as SASEGT. CDR3 sequence: CASSENDRNHPNYGYTF. The CDR3 coding sequence is TGTGCCAGCAGTGAGAATGACAGGAACCATCCTAACTATGGCTACACCTTC.

This chain links TRBV7-9 with TRBJ1-2; 7 nucleotides match TRBD1. CDR1 and CDR2 from the germline V gene are SEHNR and FQNEAQ (reference sequence). Trimming at V came to 2 bases and at J to 4 bases, leaving 1 base not matched to a gene. The CDR3 is 13 residues long. CDR3 loop: CASSLRGPYGYTF. The CDR3 nucleotides read TGTGCCAGCAGCTTAAGGGGGCCCTATGGCTACACCTTC.

In this sample, this clonotype turned up many times. The chain joins TRBV5-1 to TRBJ1-5; 8 nucleotides match TRBD1. CDR1 is SGHRS and CDR2 is YFSETQ in the germline V gene. The CDR3 has 15 amino acids. The V and J ends lost 0 bases and 4 bases, in that order; junction bases with no gene match: 3. The chain's CDR3 is CASSLDRGRNQPQHF. DNA for the CDR3: TGCGCCAGCAGCTTGGACAGGGGGAGGAATCAGCCCCAGCATTTT.

To note about this clonotype: Relative to the germline gene, one junction end is altered; a read error may explain this. This chain uses TRBV7-3 with TRBJ2-3; D remains unclear. Germline V gives CDR1 SGHTA, CDR2 FQGTGA. This CDR3 region has 15 residues. CDR3 nucleotides: TGTGCCAACAGCTTAACCTTTTCTAGCACAGATACGCAGTATTTT. Translating it yields CANSLTFSSTDTQYF. Full variable domain (outside the CDR3, taken from reference TRBV7-3 and TRBJ2-3): GAGVSQTPSNKVTEKGKYVELRCDPISGHTALYWYRQSLGQGPEFLIYFQGTGAADDSGLPNDRFFAVRPEGSVSTLKIQRTERGDSAVYLCANSLTFSSTDTQYFGPGTRLTVL.

The rearrangement links TRBV5-4 to TRBJ2-1; the D gene is possibly TRBD2 (5 bases). The CDR3 loop spans 12 amino acids. V dropped 0 bases and J dropped 14 bases, with 12 bases sitting between them. The germline V gene encodes CDR1 SGHNT and CDR2 YYREEE (reference sequence). The CDR3 coding sequence is TGTGCCAGCAGCTTGGGAAGTAGGGAGAAGTTCTTC. This translates into CASSLGSREKFF.

This clonotype has more than one count but fewer than ten. The V gene is TRBV2, the J gene TRBJ1-1; D unclear. Trimming stripped 9 bases from V and 10 bases from J, with 24 bases between. Germline V gene lookup returns CDR1 SNHLY and CDR2 FYNNEI. The CDR3 has 14 residues. The CDR3 protein is CASPQKDPQGGAFF. The CDR3 DNA reads TGTGCCAGTCCGCAAAAGGATCCCCAAGGCGGAGCTTTCTTT. Drawing the rest from reference TRBV2 and TRBJ1-1, the complete variable domain is EPEVTQTPSHQVTQMGQEVILRCVPISNHLYFYWYRQILGQKVEFLVSFYNNEISEKSEIFDDQFSVERPDGSNFTLKIRSTKLEDSAMYFCASPQKDPQGGAFFGQGTRLTVV.

The J gene is TRBJ2-7, the V gene TRBV7-2, with 8 positions matching TRBD1. Losses at the gene ends were 1 base for V and 5 bases for J; bases not matched to a gene: 7. In germline, CDR1 is SGHTA, CDR2 FQGNSA. The CDR3 runs to 15 residues. The DNA for the CDR3 is TGTGCCAGCAGCTTAGTCCAGGGGGCTCCTCACGAGCAGTACTTC. Protein sequence: CASSLVQGAPHEQYF.

This clonotype has just a few counts. The chain recombines TRBV27 with TRBJ2-7; 7 nucleotides agree with TRBD2. Looked up from germline, CDR1 is MNHEY and CDR2 is SMNVEV (reference sequence). This CDR3 is 16 amino acids long. V shed 5 bases and J 0 bases; nucleotides not matched to a gene: 10. CDR3 protein: CASSPSVGGNSYEQYF. As DNA, the CDR3 is TGTGCCAGCAGTCCCTCCGTCGGGGGGAACTCCTACGAGCAGTACTTC.

This clonotype appeared many times. The CDR3 bases are TGTGCCAGCAGTTACTCCTTAGATTACTATGGCTACACCTTC. This encodes CASSYSLDYYGYTF. The V gene is TRBV6-5, the J gene TRBJ1-2; no firm D call. The CDR3 covers 14 residues. CDR1 MNHEY and CDR2 SVGAGI come from the germline V gene. The germline V and J ends were trimmed by 0 bases and 3 bases, with 8 bases remaining between them.

As concerns this clonotype: Lacking the conserved final phenylalanine or tryptophan, this CDR3 likely reflects a read error. J is TRBJ2-2 and V is TRBV11-1, with TRBD1 matching 10 bases. CDR1 is SGHAT and CDR2 is FQDESV in the germline V gene (reference sequence). The CDR3 sequence is 19 residues long. The V gene end was trimmed by 5 bases and the J gene end by 2 bases; junction bases not matched to a gene: 14. The CDR3 sequence: CASSDRPGQGTFNTGELFS. As DNA, the CDR3 is TGTGCCAGCAGCGACAGACCGGGACAGGGGACGTTTAACACCGGGGAGCTGTTTTCT.